The 10 T cell receptor beta chains given below trace back to one sample, sequenced in a study of shared T cell receptors in the human thymus. Sequencing used immunoSEQ multiplex PCR; TCRdb keeps in-frame clones, though not all of them. The table shows 650,000 to 950,000 clones, with 75% to 90% occurring only once. These sequences were also reported in another study, on human thymus T cells.

Sequencing was performed on thymocytes. The source is a girl less than two years old with a congenital heart defect.

The chain employs TRBV6-6 and TRBJ2-7, with D possibly being TRBD2 (5 bases). Trimming removed 5 bases at V and 5 bases at J, with 16 bases between. CDR1 is MNHNY and CDR2 is SVGAGI in the germline V gene (reference sequence). The CDR3 is made up of 14 amino acids. The CDR3 sequence is CASSKPRGDHEQYF. CDR3 coding DNA: TGTGCCAGCAGTAAGCCTCGGGGAGACCACGAGCAGTACTTC.

The V and J genes are TRBV4-1 and TRBJ2-6, with a weak D call TRBD1 (6 bases). Per the germline V gene, CDR1 is MGHRA and CDR2 is YSYEKL. Deletions cut 2 bases from V and 0 bases from J, with 17 bases between. The CDR3 is 19 residues long. The CDR3, as DNA: TGCGCCAGCAGCCAACTCCGGTGGGACACAGGCTCTGGGGCCAACGTCCTGACTTTC. Residues: CASSQLRWDTGSGANVLTF.

The chain recombines TRBV4-2 with TRBJ1-1; maybe TRBD1 (5 bases). Germline V gene data show CDR1 as LGHNA and CDR2 as YNFKEQ. Trimming shortened V by 0 bases and J by 5 bases, and 22 bases separated the two germline ends. The CDR3 has 18 amino acids. CDR3 loop: CASSQDQPQGGLRTEAFF. The CDR3 coding sequence is TGTGCCAGCAGCCAAGATCAACCCCAGGGTGGGCTGAGAACTGAAGCTTTCTTT.

The chain recombines TRBV7-2 with TRBJ1-5; 7 bases align to TRBD1. Germline V gene data show CDR1 as SGHTA and CDR2 as FQGNSA. This CDR3 has 16 residues. J lost 9 bases, V lost 2 bases, and 13 bases had no gene match. For the CDR3, the DNA is TGTGCCAGCAGCTTAAGTCCTGACAGGGTCCCTTGGCCCCAGCATTTT. Translation: CASSLSPDRVPWPQHF.

The CDR3, as DNA: TGTGCCAGCAGCGAGATGTTCCCGTACACTGAAGCTTTCTTT. Residues: CASSEMFPYTEAFF. The gene calls are TRBV7-9 and TRBJ1-1; no clear D gene. Germline V gives CDR1 SEHNR, CDR2 FQNEAQ (reference sequence). This CDR3 is 14 amino acids long. Trimming removed 5 bases from V and 3 bases from J, with 13 bases in between.

The chain links TRBV4-3 to TRBJ2-2; D is unclear. In germline, CDR1 is LGHNA, CDR2 YSLEER. V gave up 1 base and J gave up 0 bases, with 12 bases separating them. The CDR3 extends over 17 amino acids. The CDR3 region has the DNA TGCGCCAGCAGCCAAGCGAGTAGAAATGCGAACACCGGGGAGCTGTTTTTT. Its protein is CASSQASRNANTGELFF.

This clone was counted only a few times. The same CDR3 also results from other DNA sequences found in this sample. This chain uses TRBV27 with TRBJ1-6, with a tentative D call TRBD1 (6 bases). The CDR3 covers 21 residues. V was shortened by 1 base and J by 7 bases, with 29 bases between the two germline ends. Germline V lookup: CDR1 MNHEY, CDR2 SMNVEV (reference sequence). The CDR3 DNA is TGTGCCAGCAGTTTATGGAGGGGGAGGGACGAGGGGAGTAGGGGGAATTCACCCCTCCACTTT. Translation gives CASSLWRGRDEGSRGNSPLHF.

This clone was detected only once. The chain links TRBV15 to TRBJ2-3, with a possible D match to TRBD2 (6 bases). The CDR3 extends over 19 amino acids. V shed 0 bases and J shed 0 bases, with 19 bases lying between them. Germline lookup yields CDR1 LNHNV and CDR2 YYDKDF (reference sequence). The CDR3 bases are TGTGCCACCAGCAGAGATCGGGGCGGGAAAGGACCTAGCACAGATACGCAGTATTTT. Its translation is CATSRDRGGKGPSTDTQYF.

This clone appeared a single time. The chain joins TRBV11-2 to TRBJ2-5; possible D gene TRBD2, 5 bases. Trimming shortened V by 6 bases and J by 7 bases, and 9 bases separated the two germline ends. Germline values: CDR1 SGHAT, CDR2 FQNNGV. This CDR3 spans 11 amino acids. The CDR3 nucleotides read TGTGCCAGCAGAGAACTAGGGACCCAGTACTTC. This translates into CASRELGTQYF.

The chain joins TRBV7-8 to TRBJ2-3; 8 nucleotides agree with TRBD1. The CDR3 runs to 15 residues. Losses at the gene ends were 5 bases for V and 0 bases for J; bases not matched to a gene: 4. Germline CDR1 is SGHVS and CDR2 is FQNEAQ. CDR3 sequence (DNA): TGTGCCAGCAGCCGTTGGGACAGGAGCACAGATACGCAGTATTTT. Translating gives CASSRWDRSTDTQYF.